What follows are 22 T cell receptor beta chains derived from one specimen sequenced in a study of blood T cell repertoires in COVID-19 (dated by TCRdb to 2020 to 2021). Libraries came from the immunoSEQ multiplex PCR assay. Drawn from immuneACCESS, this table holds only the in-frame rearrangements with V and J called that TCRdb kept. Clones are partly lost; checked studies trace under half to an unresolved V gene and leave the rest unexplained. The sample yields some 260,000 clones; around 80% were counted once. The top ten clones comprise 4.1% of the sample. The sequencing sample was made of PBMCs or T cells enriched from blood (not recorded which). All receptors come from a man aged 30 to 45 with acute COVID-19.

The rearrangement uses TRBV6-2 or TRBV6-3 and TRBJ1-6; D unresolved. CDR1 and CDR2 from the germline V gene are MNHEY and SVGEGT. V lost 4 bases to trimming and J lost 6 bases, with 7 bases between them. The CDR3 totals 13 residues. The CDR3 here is CASSWEINSPLHF. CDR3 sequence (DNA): TGTGCCAGCAGTTGGGAGATTAATTCACCCCTCCACTTT.

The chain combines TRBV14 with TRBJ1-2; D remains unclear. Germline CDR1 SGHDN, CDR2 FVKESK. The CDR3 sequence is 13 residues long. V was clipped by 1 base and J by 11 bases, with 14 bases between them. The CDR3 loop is CASSQVMEQPYTF. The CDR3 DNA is TGTGCCAGCAGCCAAGTAATGGAACAGCCGTACACCTTC.

Here the CDR3 reads CASRRQGGKETQYF. CDR3 nucleotides: TGTGCCAGCAGAAGACAGGGGGGTAAAGAGACCCAGTACTTC. This rearrangement joins TRBV2 to TRBJ2-5; 9 nucleotides agree with TRBD1. Trimming at V came to 6 bases and at J to 3 bases, leaving 5 bases not matched to a gene. Per germline, CDR1 SNHLY and CDR2 FYNNEI. The CDR3 consists of 14 residues.

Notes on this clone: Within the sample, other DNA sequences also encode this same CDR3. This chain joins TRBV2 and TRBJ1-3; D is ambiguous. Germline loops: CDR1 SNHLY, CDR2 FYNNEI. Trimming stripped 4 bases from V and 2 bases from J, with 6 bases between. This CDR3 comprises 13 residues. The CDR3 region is CASSGRAGNTIYF. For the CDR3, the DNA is TGTGCCAGCAGTGGTCGCGCTGGAAACACCATATATTTT.

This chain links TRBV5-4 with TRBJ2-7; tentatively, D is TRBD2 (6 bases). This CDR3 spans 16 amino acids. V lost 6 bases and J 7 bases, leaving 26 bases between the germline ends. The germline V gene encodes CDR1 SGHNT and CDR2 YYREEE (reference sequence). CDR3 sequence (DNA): TGTGCCAGCACTCAAACCCCCCGGCGAGGGGAGGAGGAGCAGTACGTC. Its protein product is CASTQTPRRGEEEQYV.

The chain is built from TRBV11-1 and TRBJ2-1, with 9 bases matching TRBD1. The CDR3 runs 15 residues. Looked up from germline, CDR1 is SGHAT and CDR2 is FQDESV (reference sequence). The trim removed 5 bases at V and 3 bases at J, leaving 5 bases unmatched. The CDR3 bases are TGTGCCAGCAGCCGACCGGGACAGGGCTACAATGAGCAGTTCTTC. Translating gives CASSRPGQGYNEQFF.

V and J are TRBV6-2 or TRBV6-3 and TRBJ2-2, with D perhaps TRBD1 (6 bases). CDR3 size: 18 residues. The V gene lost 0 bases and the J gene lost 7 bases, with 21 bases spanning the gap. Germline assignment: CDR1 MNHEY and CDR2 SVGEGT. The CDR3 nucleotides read TGTGCCAGCAGTTACTCGATGGGTACCGGGACACCGATCGGGGAGCTGTTTTTT. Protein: CASSYSMGTGTPIGELFF.

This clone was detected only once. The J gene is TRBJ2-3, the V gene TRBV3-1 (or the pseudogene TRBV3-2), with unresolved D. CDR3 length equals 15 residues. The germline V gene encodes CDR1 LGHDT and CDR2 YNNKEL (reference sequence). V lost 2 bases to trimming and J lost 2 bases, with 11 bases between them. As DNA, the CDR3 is TGTGCCAGCAGCCAAAGTCCAGGTACCACAGATACGCAGTATTTT. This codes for CASSQSPGTTDTQYF.

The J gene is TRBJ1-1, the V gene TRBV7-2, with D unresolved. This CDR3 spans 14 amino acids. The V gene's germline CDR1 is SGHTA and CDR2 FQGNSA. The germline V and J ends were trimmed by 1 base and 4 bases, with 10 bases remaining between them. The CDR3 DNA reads TGTGCCAGCAGCTTAGGGGCTTCGAGCACTGAAGCTTTCTTT. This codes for CASSLGASSTEAFF. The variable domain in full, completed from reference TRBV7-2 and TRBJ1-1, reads GAGVSQSPSNKVTEKGKDVELRCDPISGHTALYWYRQSLGQGLEFLIYFQGNSAPDKSGLPSDRFSAERTGGSVSTLTIQRTQQEDSAVYLCASSLGASSTEAFFGQGTRLTVV.

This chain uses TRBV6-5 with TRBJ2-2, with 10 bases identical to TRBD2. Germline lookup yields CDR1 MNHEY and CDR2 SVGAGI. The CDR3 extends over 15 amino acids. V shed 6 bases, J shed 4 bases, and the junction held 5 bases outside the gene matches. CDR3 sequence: CASRSGGAGTGELFF. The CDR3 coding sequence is TGTGCCAGCAGGAGCGGGGGGGCCGGCACCGGGGAGCTGTTTTTT.

In nucleotides, the CDR3 is TGTGCCAGCAGTGTGGGACTAGCGGACGGGGAGACCCAGTACTTC. It encodes CASSVGLADGETQYF. J is TRBJ2-5 and V is TRBV27; 11 bases are shared with TRBD2. Trimming cost V 5 bases and J 5 bases; bases outside gene matches: 7. The CDR3 length is 15 residues. Germline lookup yields CDR1 MNHEY and CDR2 SMNVEV (reference sequence).

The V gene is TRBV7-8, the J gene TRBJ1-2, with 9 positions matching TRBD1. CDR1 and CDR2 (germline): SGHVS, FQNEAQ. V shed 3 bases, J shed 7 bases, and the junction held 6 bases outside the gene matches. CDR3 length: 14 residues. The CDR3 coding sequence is TGTGCCAGCAGCTTCAACGGACAGGGGCCTGGCTACACCTTC. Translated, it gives CASSFNGQGPGYTF. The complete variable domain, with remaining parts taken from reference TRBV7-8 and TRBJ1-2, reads GAGVSQSPRYKVAKRGQDVALRCDPISGHVSLFWYQQALGQGPEFLTYFQNEAQLDKSGLPSDRFFAERPEGSVSTLKIQRTQQEDSAVYLCASSFNGQGPGYTFGSGTRLTVV.

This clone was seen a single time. The CDR3 nucleotides read TGTGCCAGTTCCAACTTAGACAGGACTGCTTTCTTT. This translates into CASSNLDRTAFF. V usage is TRBV19 and J usage is TRBJ1-1; a possible D gene is TRBD1 (6 bases). V gave up 8 bases and J gave up 11 bases, with 18 bases separating them. Per germline, CDR1 LNHDA and CDR2 SQIVND (reference sequence). CDR3 length equals 12 residues.

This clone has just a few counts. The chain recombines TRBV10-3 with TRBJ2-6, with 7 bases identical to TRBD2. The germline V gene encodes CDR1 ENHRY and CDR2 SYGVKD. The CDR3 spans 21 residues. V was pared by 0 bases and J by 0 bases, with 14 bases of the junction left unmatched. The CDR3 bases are TGTGCCATCAGTGAGTCGACCTTCGTGGGGGGGGTCCTCTCTGGGGCCAACGTCCTGACTTTC. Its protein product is CAISESTFVGGVLSGANVLTF.

The CDR3 DNA sequence: TGTGCCAGCAGTAGAGACAGGGGGCATACTGAAGCTTTCTTT. As protein: CASSRDRGHTEAFF. J is TRBJ1-1 and V is TRBV25-1; 10 bases map to TRBD1. There are 14 residues in the CDR3. The germline CDR1 and CDR2 sequences are MGHDK and SYGVNS. V dropped 5 bases and J dropped 5; count of bases not matched to a gene: 5.

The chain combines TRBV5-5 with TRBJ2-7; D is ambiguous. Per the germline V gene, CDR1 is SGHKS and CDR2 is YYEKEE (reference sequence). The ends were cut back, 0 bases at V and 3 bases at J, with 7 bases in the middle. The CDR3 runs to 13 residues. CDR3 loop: CASSLGSDYEQYV. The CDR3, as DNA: TGTGCCAGCAGCTTGGGCTCAGACTACGAGCAGTACGTC.

The chain's CDR3 is CASSHGQGSGANVLTF. CDR3 nucleotide sequence: TGTGCCAGCAGCCATGGACAGGGATCTGGGGCCAACGTCCTGACTTTC. The V and J genes are TRBV7-3 and TRBJ2-6, with 8 nucleotides matching TRBD1. In germline, CDR1 is SGHTA, CDR2 FQGTGA. Losses at the gene ends were 5 bases for V and 1 base for J; bases not matched to a gene: 4. The CDR3 is made up of 16 amino acids.

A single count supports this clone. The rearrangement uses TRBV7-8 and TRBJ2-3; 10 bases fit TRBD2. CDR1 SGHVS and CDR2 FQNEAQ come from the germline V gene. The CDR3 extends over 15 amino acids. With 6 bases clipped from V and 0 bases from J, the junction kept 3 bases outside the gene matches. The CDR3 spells CASSLLAGSTDTQYF. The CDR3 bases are TGTGCCAGCAGTTTACTAGCGGGGAGCACAGATACGCAGTATTTT. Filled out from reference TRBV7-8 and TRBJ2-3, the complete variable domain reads GAGVSQSPRYKVAKRGQDVALRCDPISGHVSLFWYQQALGQGPEFLTYFQNEAQLDKSGLPSDRFFAERPEGSVSTLKIQRTQQEDSAVYLCASSLLAGSTDTQYFGPGTRLTVL.

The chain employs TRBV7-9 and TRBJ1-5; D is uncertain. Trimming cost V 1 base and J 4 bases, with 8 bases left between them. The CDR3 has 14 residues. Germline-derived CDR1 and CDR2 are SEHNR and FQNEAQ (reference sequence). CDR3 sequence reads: CASSLVDGNQPQHF. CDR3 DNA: TGTGCCAGCAGCTTAGTCGACGGGAATCAGCCCCAGCATTTT.

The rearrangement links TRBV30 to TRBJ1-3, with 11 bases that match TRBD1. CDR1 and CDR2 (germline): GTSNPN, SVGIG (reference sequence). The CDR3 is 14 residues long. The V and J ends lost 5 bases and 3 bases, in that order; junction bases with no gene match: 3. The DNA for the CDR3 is TGTGCCTGGGGGACAGGGGGAGGTGGAAACACCATATATTTT. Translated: CAWGTGGGGNTIYF.

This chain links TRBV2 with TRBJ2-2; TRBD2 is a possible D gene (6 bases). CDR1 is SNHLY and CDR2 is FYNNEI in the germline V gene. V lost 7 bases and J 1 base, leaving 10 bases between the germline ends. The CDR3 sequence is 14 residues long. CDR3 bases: TGTGCCAGCAATAGCGGTTTGAACACCGGGGAGCTGTTTTTT. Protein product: CASNSGLNTGELFF.

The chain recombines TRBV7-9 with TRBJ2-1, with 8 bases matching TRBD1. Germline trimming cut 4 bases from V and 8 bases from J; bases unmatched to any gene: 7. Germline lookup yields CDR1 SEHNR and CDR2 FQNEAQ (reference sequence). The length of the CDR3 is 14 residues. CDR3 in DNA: TGTGCCAGCAGCTCGACAGGGGCGACCGATGAGCAGTTCTTC. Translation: CASSSTGATDEQFF.